This TCR beta chain was identified during a study of blood T cells in healthy people across ages. A second roughly 6 to 12 cycle PCR used barcoded and J-beta primers. TCRdb processed the 5' RACE reads anew with MiXCR; each CDR3 protein has one entry. Altogether more than 500,000 distinct CDR3 sequences are present, roughly 28% being singletons, with the ten largest covering 18%. Germline assignment: CDR1 SGHRS and CDR2 YFSETQ. V was clipped by 2 bases and J by 5 bases, with 10 bases between them. The CDR3 length is 13 residues. Sequenced sample: blood. V usage is TRBV5-1 and J usage is TRBJ1-2; D call uncertain. This TCR came from a woman between 70 and 85 years old in good health. CDR3 amino acids: CASSFDGRYGYTF. CDR3 nucleotides: TGCGCCAGCAGCTTTGACGGGAGGTATGGCTACACCTTC.